These 18 T cell receptor beta chains came from one sample sequenced in a study of blood T cell repertoires in COVID-19. Clones were read by immunoSEQ multiplex PCR, and TCRdb kept only the in-frame ones, dropping some. The sample has about 260,000 clones; over 75% are singletons. Material: PBMCs or T cells enriched from blood (not recorded which). The receptors were sampled from a woman younger than 30 who had recovered from COVID-19.

This clone was detected only once. The chain uses TRBV9 and TRBJ2-7, with D possibly TRBD1 on 5 matching bases. Germline V CDR1 and CDR2: SGDLS, YYNGEE. Trimming shortened V by 0 bases and J by 2 bases, and 9 bases separated the two germline ends. CDR3 length equals 14 residues. The CDR3 reads CASSVAPRAYEQYF. The CDR3 DNA reads TGTGCCAGCAGCGTAGCTCCCAGGGCCTACGAGCAGTACTTC.

The chain joins TRBV11-3 to TRBJ1-1; D ambiguous. This CDR3 is built from 13 residues. V shed 5 bases and J shed 2 bases, with 9 bases lying between them. CDR1 SGHNT and CDR2 YENEEA come from the germline V gene. The CDR3 spells CASSVYSNTEAFF. CDR3 bases: TGTGCCAGCAGCGTATATTCCAACACTGAAGCTTTCTTT. The whole variable domain, remainder taken from reference TRBV11-3 and TRBJ1-1, is EAGVVQSPRYKIIEKKQPVAFWCNPISGHNTLYWYLQNLGQGPELLIRYENEEAVDDSQLPKDRFSAERLKGVDSTLKIQPAELGDSAVYLCASSVYSNTEAFFGQGTRLTVV.

The chain joins TRBV2 to TRBJ2-7, with 7 bases identical to TRBD1. The V and J ends lost 7 bases and 4 bases, in that order; junction bases with no gene match: 4. This CDR3 is 12 amino acids long. The germline V gene has CDR1 SNHLY and CDR2 FYNNEI. The CDR3 loop is CASKGQSYEQYF. The CDR3 DNA reads TGTGCCAGCAAGGGACAGTCATACGAGCAGTACTTC.

The V gene is TRBV2, the J gene TRBJ1-5; weak D call: TRBD1 (6 bases). V gave up 7 bases and J gave up 7 bases, with 20 bases separating them. This CDR3 region has 15 residues. Germline V lookup: CDR1 SNHLY, CDR2 FYNNEI. The CDR3: CASTKGPDRGQPQHF. CDR3 sequence (DNA): TGTGCCAGCACCAAAGGCCCGGACAGAGGGCAGCCCCAGCATTTT.

CDR3 sequence: CASSMDIGENGELFF. The CDR3, as DNA: TGTGCCAGTAGTATGGACATCGGAGAAAACGGGGAGCTGTTTTTT. This chain uses TRBV19 with TRBJ2-2; D may be TRBD1 (5 bases). The V gene's germline CDR1 is LNHDA and CDR2 SQIVND (reference sequence). The CDR3 is 15 amino acids. Trimming took 3 bases from V and 7 from J, leaving 15 bases between them. Complete variable domain (other parts from reference TRBV19 and TRBJ2-2): DGGITQSPKYLFRKEGQNVTLSCEQNLNHDAMYWYRQDPGQGLRLIYYSQIVNDFQKGDIAEGYSVSREKKESFPLTVTSAQKNPTAFYLCASSMDIGENGELFFGEGSRLTVL.

The CDR3 DNA sequence: TGCAGCGTCCCCAGGGGCCCAGGGGGCTACACCTTC. As protein: CSVPRGPGGYTF. The genes are TRBV29-1 and TRBJ1-2, with a weak D call TRBD1 (6 bases). Germline-derived CDR1 and CDR2 are SQVTM and ANQGSEA. Between the trimmed V and J ends, which lost 6 bases and 8 bases, there was a span of 16 bases. The CDR3 totals 12 residues.

The count of this clone is one. The J gene is TRBJ2-7, the V gene TRBV5-1, with unresolved D. The germline V gene has CDR1 SGHRS and CDR2 YFSETQ. This CDR3 contains 13 residues. Trimming took off 0 bases at V and 4 bases at J, with 8 bases between the two ends. The CDR3 bases are TGCGCCAGCAGCTTGGCCCCCAGGTACGAGCAGTACTTC. Its protein product is CASSLAPRYEQYF. The full variable domain, its missing parts supplied by reference TRBV5-1 and TRBJ2-7, is KAGVTQTPRYLIKTRGQQVTLSCSPISGHRSVSWYQQTPGQGLQFLFEYFSETQRNKGNFPGRFSGRQFSNSRSEMNVSTLELGDSALYLCASSLAPRYEQYFGPGTRLTVT.

The V call is TRBV2, the J call TRBJ1-1; the D gene is possibly TRBD1 (6 bases). This CDR3 region has 15 residues. Deletions cut 5 bases from V and 1 base from J, with 14 bases between. Germline CDR1 reads SNHLY; CDR2 reads FYNNEI. CDR3 bases: TGTGCCAGCAGTTCCCGGACAGTCGGGAACACTGAAGCTTTCTTT. It translates to CASSSRTVGNTEAFF.

The chain couples TRBV10-3 to TRBJ2-3; 11 positions match TRBD2. Germline V gene sequence: CDR1 ENHRY, CDR2 SYGVKD. J was trimmed by 8 bases and V by 3 bases; bases with no gene match: 10. The CDR3 has 16 residues. CDR3 bases: TGTGCCATCAGTGATGTCGGGACTAGCGGTTTGGGTACGCAGTATTTT. This gives the protein CAISDVGTSGLGTQYF.

The J gene is TRBJ1-5, the V gene TRBV2; possibly TRBD1 for D (5 bases). CDR1 is SNHLY and CDR2 is FYNNEI in the germline V gene. Trimming shortened V by 6 bases and J by 2 bases, and 23 bases separated the two germline ends. The CDR3 spans 18 residues. In DNA, the CDR3 is TGTGCCAGCAGCTCCTTCGCGGGGGGACTGGAGGGCAATCAGCCCCAGCATTTT. This sequence encodes CASSSFAGGLEGNQPQHF.

The J gene is TRBJ2-1, the V gene TRBV4-2; tentatively, D is TRBD1 (5 bases). The CDR3 is 12 residues long. V lost 6 bases, J lost 9 bases, and 12 bases lay in between. Per germline, CDR1 LGHNA and CDR2 YNFKEQ. The CDR3 loop reads CASRSHQGEQFF. The CDR3 nucleotides are TGTGCCAGCAGATCCCACCAGGGTGAGCAGTTCTTC.

V gene TRBV28 combines with J gene TRBJ2-7; 9 bases are a match to TRBD1. CDR3 size: 15 residues. The trim removed 3 bases at V and 7 bases at J, leaving 10 bases unmatched. From germline, CDR1 is MDHEN and CDR2 SYDVKM. CDR3 in DNA: TGTGCCAGCAGTTTGCATGGGACAGGGACTGGGGAGCAGTACTTC. Amino acids: CASSLHGTGTGEQYF.

The count of this clone is one. The rearrangement links TRBV7-6 to TRBJ1-4; D call uncertain. This CDR3 has 15 amino acids. V was trimmed by 3 bases and J by 7 bases, leaving 15 bases between them. Germline loops: CDR1 SGHVS, CDR2 FNYEAQ. In DNA form, the CDR3 reads TGTGCCAGCAGCTTTACCGGGATAGGTACTGAAAAACTGTTTTTT. Protein: CASSFTGIGTEKLFF.

The J gene is TRBJ1-5, the V gene TRBV28; D perhaps matches TRBD1 (6 bases). V lost 11 bases, J lost 2 bases, and 13 bases lay in between. Germline V gene lookup returns CDR1 MDHEN and CDR2 SYDVKM. The CDR3 has 13 amino acids. CDR3 bases: TGTGCCGCGGGAGGGGGTCGCAATCAGCCCCAGCATTTT. Its translation: CAAGGGRNQPQHF.

J is TRBJ2-7 and V is TRBV10-3; tentative D call: TRBD1 (5 bases). Germline CDR1 is ENHRY and CDR2 is SYGVKD. V was pared by 2 bases and J by 3 bases, with 11 bases between. The CDR3 has 14 amino acids. In DNA, the CDR3 is TGTGCCATCAGTGAGGCTGAAGGGGACTACGAGCAGTACTTC. Its translation is CAISEAEGDYEQYF.

CDR3 sequence (DNA): TGTGCCAGCTTACAGGGGGAGAGCTCTGAAGCTTTCTTT. Translation gives CASLQGESSEAFF. The chain joins TRBV2 to TRBJ1-1, with TRBD1 matching over 8 bases. This CDR3 has 13 residues. V shed 8 bases, J shed 6 bases, and the junction held 8 bases outside the gene matches. Germline CDR1 is SNHLY and CDR2 is FYNNEI.

J is TRBJ2-1 and V is TRBV19; 9 bases fit TRBD1. CDR3 size: 15 residues. V shed 3 bases and J 0 bases; nucleotides not matched to a gene: 0. Germline values: CDR1 LNHDA, CDR2 SQIVND (reference sequence). The CDR3: CASSMDRGSYNEQFF. DNA for the CDR3: TGTGCCAGTAGTATGGACAGGGGCTCCTACAATGAGCAGTTCTTC.

This clone was seen only a few times. The J gene is TRBJ2-7, the V gene TRBV4-2; TRBD1 agrees at 10 bases. The trim removed 3 bases at V and 1 base at J, leaving 6 bases unmatched. The CDR3 sequence is 16 residues long. CDR1 is LGHNA, CDR2 YNFKEQ, per germline. CDR3 amino acids: CASSQGKGQGSYEQYF. In nucleotides, the CDR3 is TGTGCCAGCAGCCAGGGTAAGGGACAGGGGTCCTACGAGCAGTACTTC.